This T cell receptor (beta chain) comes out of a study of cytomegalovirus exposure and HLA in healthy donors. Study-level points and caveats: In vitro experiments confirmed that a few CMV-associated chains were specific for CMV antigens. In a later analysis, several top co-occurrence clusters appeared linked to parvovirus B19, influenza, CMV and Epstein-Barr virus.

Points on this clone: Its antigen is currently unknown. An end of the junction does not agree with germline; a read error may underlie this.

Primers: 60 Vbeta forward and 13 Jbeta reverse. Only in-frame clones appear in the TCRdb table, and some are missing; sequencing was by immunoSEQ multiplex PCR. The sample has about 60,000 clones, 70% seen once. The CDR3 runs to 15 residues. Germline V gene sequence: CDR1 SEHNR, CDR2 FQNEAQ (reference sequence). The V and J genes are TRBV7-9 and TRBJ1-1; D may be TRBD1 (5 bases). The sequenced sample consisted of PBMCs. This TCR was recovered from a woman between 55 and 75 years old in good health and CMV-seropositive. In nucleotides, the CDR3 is TGTTCCAGCAGCCTTGGGGCTCAGGTGAACACTGAAGCTTTCTTT. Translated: CSSSLGAQVNTEAFF. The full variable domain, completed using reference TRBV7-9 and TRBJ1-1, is DTGVSQNPRHKITKRGQNVTFRCDPISEHNRLYWYRQTLGQGPEFLTYFQNEAQLEKSRLLSDRFSAERPKGSFSTLEIQRTEQGDSAMYLCSSSLGAQVNTEAFFGQGTRLTVV.